This TCR beta chain was identified in a study of PD-1 blockade in classical Hodgkin lymphoma. Of note for this clone: The antigen is not known.

Points from the study as a whole: Unlike CD8+ TCR diversity, which did not rise significantly by C4D1, CD4+ TCR diversity did. Before treatment, TCR diversity in newly diagnosed patients was reportedly lower than in healthy donors. Newly diagnosed and completely responding patients shared comparable baseline diversity.

Profiled with immunoSEQ multiplex PCR; TCRdb holds only in-frame clones, not every one. The sample consists of about 19,000 clones, about 84% of them appearing once. The time point here: cycle 4 day 1 (C4D1), after six to seven weeks of nivolumab. Each patient's relapse followed autologous stem cell transplantation, and brentuximab vedotin exposure varied. Progressive disease, partial response or complete response was each patient's best response. This specimen was peripheral blood mononuclear cells (PBMCs), taken before the fourth cycle of nivolumab. The clonotype comes from a human donor with classical Hodgkin lymphoma.

The CDR3 loop is CASSLAGQNHYEQYF. The DNA for the CDR3 is TGTGCCAGCAGCTTAGCGGGACAGAATCACTACGAGCAGTACTTC. V gene TRBV7-2 combines with J gene TRBJ2-7, with 7 bases fitting TRBD1. This CDR3 spans 15 amino acids. Germline V gene lookup returns CDR1 SGHTA and CDR2 FQGNSA. Germline trimming cut 0 bases from V and 3 bases from J; bases unmatched to any gene: 5.